The 6 T cell receptor beta chains reported below all come from one sample, sequenced in a study of OX40 agonist ivuxolimab in advanced cancers. Assay: immunoSEQ multiplex PCR; the TCRdb copy retains only in-frame clones and omits some. The repertoire holds about 32,000 clones, with around 83% as singletons. Source: CD4+ or CD8+ T cells sorted from blood, taken in a trial of the OX40 agonist ivuxolimab. These receptors came from an adult with an advanced solid tumor such as melanoma, head and neck, liver or kidney cancer.

The chain carries TRBV4-1 and TRBJ1-1, with D possibly being TRBD1 (5 bases). The CDR3 is 15 residues long. V was pared by 0 bases and J by 4 bases, with 12 bases between. Germline CDR1 and CDR2: MGHRA and YSYEKL. CDR3 amino acids: CASSQDPGSGTEAFF. The CDR3 DNA follows: TGCGCCAGCAGCCAAGACCCAGGGTCGGGCACTGAAGCTTTCTTT.

This chain connects TRBV7-9 to TRBJ2-7; D is perhaps TRBD2 (5 bases). V lost 5 bases and J lost 4, with 9 bases in between. This CDR3 contains 12 residues. Germline V gives CDR1 SEHNR, CDR2 FQNEAQ (reference sequence). The CDR3 sequence: CASSVPGYEQYF. CDR3 DNA sequence: TGTGCCAGCAGCGTACCGGGGTACGAGCAGTACTTC.

This chain joins TRBV4-1 and TRBJ1-5; D possibly corresponds to TRBD1 (6 bases). Germline CDR1 reads MGHRA; CDR2 reads YSYEKL. The CDR3 spans 16 residues. V lost 2 bases and J 4 bases, leaving 15 bases between the germline ends. The CDR3 here is CASSQIGQGTNQPQHF. DNA of the CDR3: TGCGCCAGCAGCCAAATTGGGCAGGGGACAAATCAGCCCCAGCATTTT.

This clone was counted once. The gene calls are TRBV18 and TRBJ1-1; a weak D match, TRBD1 (6 bases). Germline V lookup: CDR1 KGHSH, CDR2 LQKENI. The ends were cut back, 1 base at V and 4 bases at J, with 10 bases in the middle. There are 14 residues in the CDR3. CDR3 loop: CASSPQGQTTEAFF. DNA of the CDR3: TGTGCCAGCTCACCACAAGGACAGACCACTGAAGCTTTCTTT.

The chain recombines TRBV6-5 with TRBJ2-1, with TRBD1 identical over 7 bases. With 4 bases clipped from V and 3 bases from J, the junction kept 3 bases outside the gene matches. The CDR3 is 14 amino acids. In germline, CDR1 is MNHEY, CDR2 SVGAGI. This chain's CDR3 is CASSSRDSYNEQFF. The CDR3 nucleotides are TGTGCCAGCAGTTCACGGGACAGCTACAATGAGCAGTTCTTC.

The rearrangement links TRBV7-9 to TRBJ1-2; 7 bases align to TRBD1. Trimming took 5 bases from V and 9 from J; bases not matched to a gene: 12. The germline V gene encodes CDR1 SEHNR and CDR2 FQNEAQ (reference sequence). The CDR3 contains 14 residues. As DNA, the CDR3 is TGTGCCAGCAGCCCCCCGGTAGACAGGGTTCGCTACACCTTC. It codes for CASSPPVDRVRYTF.